The sequence of this T cell receptor beta chain was determined in a study of shared clonotypes between healthy human individuals. Assay: immunoSEQ multiplex PCR; the TCRdb copy retains only in-frame clones and omits some. This table holds some 2,400,000 clones, under 97% found once. The sequencing sample was made of naive CD4+ T cells sorted from blood. Subset reported: CD45RA+ positively selected. This TCR derives from a man between 18 and 29 years old in good health.

The CDR3 loop is CASSLGLGQGNSPLHF. The CDR3 DNA reads as TGTGCCAGCAGTCTCGGACTTGGACAGGGAAATTCACCCCTCCACTTT. This chain joins TRBV25-1 and TRBJ1-6; TRBD1 matches 8 bases. The CDR3 sequence is 16 residues long. Germline-derived CDR1 and CDR2 are MGHDK and SYGVNS. V shed 5 bases, J shed 7 bases, and the junction held 10 bases outside the gene matches. Complete variable domain (other parts from reference TRBV25-1 and TRBJ1-6): EADIYQTPRYLVIGTGKKITLECSQTMGHDKMYWYQQDPGMELHLIHYSYGVNSTEKGDLSSESTVSRIRTEHFPLTLESARPSHTSQYLCASSLGLGQGNSPLHFGNGTRLTVT.